The 17 T cell receptor beta chains listed next were all sequenced from one sample in a study of blood T cells in healthy people across ages. Alongside a J-beta primer mix, a sample-barcoded 5' primer served in a second PCR lasting about 6 to 12 cycles. TCRdb fed the 5' RACE reads into MiXCR, producing one record per CDR3 protein. This sample has some 940,000 distinct CDR3 sequences, with under 35% found just once. These data were also reused for a study on T cells of mothers and their children.

The source material was blood. Receptors were obtained from a woman aged 40 to 50 in good health.

V gene TRBV7-6 combines with J gene TRBJ1-5; unclear D gene. The V and J ends lost 5 bases and 0 bases respectively, with 8 bases between them. The CDR3 is made up of 14 amino acids. CDR1 SGHVS and CDR2 FNYEAQ come from the germline V gene. In DNA, the CDR3 is TGTGCCAGCAGCCCCGGGCATAGCAATCAGCCCCAGCATTTT. Amino acid sequence: CASSPGHSNQPQHF.

This clonotype was detected only a few times. The chain combines TRBV27 with TRBJ1-1; the D gene is possibly TRBD1 (5 bases). The length of the CDR3 is 16 residues. Germline V gene data show CDR1 as MNHEY and CDR2 as SMNVEV (reference sequence). Trimming took 8 bases from V and 1 from J, leaving 20 bases between them. The CDR3 DNA reads as TGTGCCAGCGGAAGCCTGCCCGGGACGGGGAACACTGAAGCTTTCTTT. This codes for CASGSLPGTGNTEAFF.

The gene calls are TRBV18 and TRBJ2-3; a possible D gene is TRBD2 (7 bases). The CDR3 runs 15 residues. Per the germline V gene, CDR1 is KGHSH and CDR2 is LQKENI. Trimming pared 2 bases from V and 4 bases from J, leaving 13 bases between. DNA of the CDR3: TGTGCCAGCTCACCAACACGGGGGGCATCAGATACGCAGTATTTT. This encodes CASSPTRGASDTQYF.

Regarding this clonotype: A much larger clonotype is one base distant, so this may be a read error. The CDR3 bases are TGTGCCAGCTCACCCCTTCTCCAAGGGACCCAGTACTTC. Residues: CASSPLLQGTQYF. J is TRBJ2-4 and V is TRBV18, with D unresolved. The DNA matches TRBJ2-5 better at its end, which makes the J call doubtful. The CDR3 is 13 residues long. Germline assignment: CDR1 KGHSH and CDR2 LQKENI.

The chain uses TRBV12-3 or TRBV12-4 and TRBJ2-5, with TRBD1 as a possible D gene (5 bases). This CDR3 contains 13 residues. The V gene lost 3 bases and the J gene lost 5 bases, with 10 bases spanning the gap. Here the CDR3 reads CASSFAGSETQYF. The CDR3 DNA sequence: TGTGCCAGCAGTTTCGCAGGGTCGGAGACCCAGTACTTC.

Note on this clonotype: Relative to the germline gene, one junction end is altered; a read error may explain this. The chain couples TRBV11-1 to TRBJ1-2; D remains ambiguous. This CDR3 spans 13 amino acids. Germline V gene sequence: CDR1 SGHAT, CDR2 FQDESV (reference sequence). The CDR3 bases are TGTGCCGGCAGCTTACGAGGCAACTATGGCTACACCTTC. Translation gives CAGSLRGNYGYTF.

The J gene is TRBJ2-1, the V gene TRBV7-6, with 7 bases that match TRBD2. Germline CDR1 is SGHVS and CDR2 is FNYEAQ. V lost 0 bases, J lost 2 bases, and 7 bases stayed unmatched. The CDR3 totals 17 residues. CDR3 nucleotides: TGTGCCAGCAGCTTAGCTGCCGGGACTACCACCTACAATGAGCAGTTCTTC. Protein: CASSLAAGTTTYNEQFF. Full variable domain (missing parts from reference TRBV7-6 and TRBJ2-1): GAGVSQSPRYKVTKRGQDVALRCDPISGHVSLYWYRQALGQGPEFLTYFNYEAQQDKSGLPNDRFSAERPEGSISTLTIQRTEQRDSAMYRCASSLAAGTTTYNEQFFGPGTRLTVL.

The J gene is TRBJ1-1, the V gene TRBV6-4, with a tentative D call TRBD1 (6 bases). Germline V gene lookup returns CDR1 MRHNA and CDR2 SNTAGT. The CDR3 is 14 residues long. V lost 5 bases and J 6 bases, leaving 16 bases between the germline ends. The CDR3 loop is CASSLTGQTAEAFF. As DNA, the CDR3 is TGTGCCAGCAGTCTGACCGGACAGACGGCTGAAGCTTTCTTT.

The chain carries TRBV6-4 and TRBJ2-1; D is possibly TRBD2 (5 bases). Germline V gene lookup returns CDR1 MRHNA and CDR2 SNTAGT. There are 14 residues in the CDR3. The germline V and J ends were trimmed by 6 bases and 7 bases, with 16 bases remaining between them. In DNA, the CDR3 is TGTGCCAGCAGACGACTACTACGTGGTAATGAGCAGTTCTTC. Residues: CASRRLLRGNEQFF.

The sample holds many counts of this clonotype. This rearrangement joins TRBV12-3 or TRBV12-4 to TRBJ2-7; D is perhaps TRBD2 (6 bases). The CDR3 has 17 amino acids. Trimming took off 7 bases at V and 0 bases at J, with 22 bases between the two ends. CDR3 sequence: CASTRRTLAASSYEQYF. Written as DNA, the CDR3 is TGTGCCAGCACCCGGCGTACGTTAGCGGCGAGCTCCTACGAGCAGTACTTC.

This clonotype occurred once. V is TRBV5-1 and J is TRBJ1-2; D remains unclear. Germline V gives CDR1 SGHRS, CDR2 YFSETQ. V was cut by 3 bases and J by 8 bases, with 11 bases left in between. The CDR3 totals 12 residues. The CDR3: CASSSGGWGYTF. DNA of the CDR3: TGCGCCAGCAGCTCCGGTGGCTGGGGCTACACCTTC.

This chain uses TRBV20-1 with TRBJ2-3; 14 nucleotides align to TRBD2. Trimming removed 6 bases from V and 4 bases from J; junction bases left unmatched: 3. Per germline, CDR1 DFQATT and CDR2 SNEGSKA (reference sequence). The CDR3 is made up of 14 amino acids. CDR3 residues: CSAGLAGGADTQYF. The CDR3 coding sequence is TGCAGTGCCGGACTAGCGGGAGGAGCAGATACGCAGTATTTT.

This clonotype was picked up many times. CDR3 nucleotide sequence: TGTGCCAGCACCCCTCGGACAGGCCCCTCCTACGAGCAGTACTTC. Encoded protein: CASTPRTGPSYEQYF. The chain is built from TRBV27 and TRBJ2-7; TRBD1 aligns across 7 bases. This CDR3 is built from 15 residues. Trimming took 7 bases from V and 0 from J; bases not matched to a gene: 9. In germline, CDR1 is MNHEY, CDR2 SMNVEV (reference sequence).

This clonotype came up many times. The chain employs TRBV7-9 and TRBJ2-1, with no clear D. This CDR3 is built from 12 residues. CDR1 and CDR2 from the germline V gene are SEHNR and FQNEAQ (reference sequence). Trimming took off 5 bases at V and 8 bases at J, with 10 bases between the two ends. CDR3 residues: CASSPVWDEQFF. As DNA, the CDR3 is TGTGCCAGCAGCCCCGTCTGGGATGAGCAGTTCTTC.

The chain carries TRBV5-1 and TRBJ2-1; TRBD2 matches 10 bases. Per germline, CDR1 SGHRS and CDR2 YFSETQ. This CDR3 has 14 residues. V gave up 6 bases and J gave up 6 bases; unmatched junction bases: 6. CDR3 residues: CASNAGTSANEQFF. For the CDR3, the DNA is TGCGCCAGCAATGCCGGGACTAGCGCCAATGAGCAGTTCTTC.

The chain links TRBV20-1 to TRBJ2-3; weak D call: TRBD1 (5 bases). Germline loops: CDR1 DFQATT, CDR2 SNEGSKA (reference sequence). The CDR3 runs to 16 residues. V gave up 1 base and J gave up 0 bases, with 14 bases separating them. The CDR3 reads CSARAIQVPSTDTQYF. CDR3 DNA sequence: TGCAGTGCTAGAGCCATACAGGTACCCAGCACAGATACGCAGTATTTT.

The CDR3: CASSLDGTGGMKKLFF. The CDR3 coding sequence is TGCGCCAGCAGCCTCGACGGGACAGGGGGAATGAAAAAACTGTTTTTT. This chain connects TRBV5-1 to TRBJ1-4, with 11 bases that match TRBD1. J lost 9 bases, V lost 4 bases, and 11 bases had no gene match. Per germline, CDR1 SGHRS and CDR2 YFSETQ. CDR3 length: 16 amino acids. Full variable domain (remainder filled in from reference TRBV5-1 and TRBJ1-4): KAGVTQTPRYLIKTRGQQVTLSCSPISGHRSVSWYQQTPGQGLQFLFEYFSETQRNKGNFPGRFSGRQFSNSRSEMNVSTLELGDSALYLCASSLDGTGGMKKLFFGSGTQLSVL.